This T cell receptor beta chain was sequenced during a study of T-cell memory formation after mild COVID-19. This clonotype appeared a few times. Trimming took off 2 bases at V and 0 bases at J, with 11 bases between the two ends. CDR1 and CDR2 (germline): ENHRY, SYGVKD. CDR3 length: 16 residues. MiXCR was run by TCRdb on the 5' RACE reads, yielding one entry per CDR3 protein. The sample yields 100,000 to 150,000 distinct CDR3 sequences, about 6% seen once. This TCR was sampled from an adult woman who had mild COVID-19 (a few samples of this study predate the infection). Cell type and time point are not known. This chain joins TRBV10-3 and TRBJ2-1, with D maybe TRBD2 (6 bases). The specimen sequenced was PBMCs or a T cell subset sorted from them (not recorded which). The CDR3 region is CAISEGGLASYNEQFF. In DNA form, the CDR3 reads TGTGCCATCAGTGAGGGGGGACTTGCCTCCTACAATGAGCAGTTCTTC.